The clone carrying this T cell receptor beta chain was found a few times. The table came from immunoSEQ multiplex PCR; TCRdb's copy has only in-frame clones and leaves some out. In the table there are tens of thousands of clones, over 65% of which are singletons. This record comes from a study of blood T cell repertoires in COVID-19. The CDR3 is 18 amino acids. The germline V gene has CDR1 SGHRS and CDR2 YFSETQ. Trimming took 3 bases from V and 6 from J; bases not matched to a gene: 17. Specimen: peripheral blood. The sequence came from a woman aged 60-75 years with acute or convalescent COVID-19. J is TRBJ2-1 and V is TRBV5-1, with TRBD2 matching 8 bases. CDR3 residues: CASSSQVSGTRGFNEQFF. In nucleotides, the CDR3 is TGCGCCAGCAGCTCCCAGGTTTCCGGGACTAGGGGATTCAATGAGCAGTTCTTC.